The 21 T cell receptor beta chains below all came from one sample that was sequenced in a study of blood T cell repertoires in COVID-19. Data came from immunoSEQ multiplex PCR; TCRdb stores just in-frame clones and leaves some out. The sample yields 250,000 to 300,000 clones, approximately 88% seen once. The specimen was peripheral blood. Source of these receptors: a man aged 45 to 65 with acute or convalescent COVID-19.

The CDR3 coding sequence is TGTGCCAGCAGCTCGGACTGGAACACCGGGGAGCTGTTTTTT. Its protein is CASSSDWNTGELFF. The J gene is TRBJ2-2, the V gene TRBV7-6; weak D call: TRBD2 (5 bases). Between the trimmed V and J ends, which lost 4 bases and 1 base, there was a span of 7 bases. The CDR3 is 14 residues long. CDR1 is SGHVS, CDR2 FNYEAQ, per germline.

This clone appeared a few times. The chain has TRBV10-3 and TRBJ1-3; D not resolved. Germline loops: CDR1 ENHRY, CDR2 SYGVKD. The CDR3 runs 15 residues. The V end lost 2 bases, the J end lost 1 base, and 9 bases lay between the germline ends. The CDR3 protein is CAISEARGSGNTIYF. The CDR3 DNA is TGTGCCATCAGTGAGGCGAGAGGGTCTGGAAACACCATATATTTT.

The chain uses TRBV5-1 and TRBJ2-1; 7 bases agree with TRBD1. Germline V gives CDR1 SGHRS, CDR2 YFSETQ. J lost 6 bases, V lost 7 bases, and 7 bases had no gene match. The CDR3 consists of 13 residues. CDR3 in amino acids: CASGKDRVNEQFF. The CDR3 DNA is TGCGCCAGCGGCAAAGACAGGGTCAATGAGCAGTTCTTC.

CDR3 coding DNA: TGTGCTAGTGGCCTGGGTGAGACAGTTGGGACTGAAGCTTTCTTT. Translating it yields CASGLGETVGTEAFF. V gene TRBV12-5 combines with J gene TRBJ1-1; TRBD1 is a possible D gene (5 bases). The germline V and J ends were trimmed by 6 bases and 5 bases, with 19 bases remaining between them. The CDR3 runs 15 residues. CDR1 LGHNT and CDR2 FRNRAP come from the germline V gene.

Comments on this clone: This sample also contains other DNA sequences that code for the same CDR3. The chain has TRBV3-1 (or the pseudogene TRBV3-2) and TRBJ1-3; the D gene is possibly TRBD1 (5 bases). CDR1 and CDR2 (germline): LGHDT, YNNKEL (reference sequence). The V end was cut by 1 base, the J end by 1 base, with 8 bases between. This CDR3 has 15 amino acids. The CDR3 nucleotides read TGTGCCAGCAGCCAAGTCAGGGTGTCTGGAAACACCATATATTTT. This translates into CASSQVRVSGNTIYF.

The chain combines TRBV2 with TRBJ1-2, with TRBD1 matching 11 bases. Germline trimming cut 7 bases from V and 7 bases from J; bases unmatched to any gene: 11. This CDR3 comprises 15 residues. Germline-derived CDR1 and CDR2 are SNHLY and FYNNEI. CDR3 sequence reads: CASIKSRTGGFGYTF. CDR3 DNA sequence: TGTGCCAGCATTAAGAGTCGGACAGGGGGCTTTGGCTACACCTTC.

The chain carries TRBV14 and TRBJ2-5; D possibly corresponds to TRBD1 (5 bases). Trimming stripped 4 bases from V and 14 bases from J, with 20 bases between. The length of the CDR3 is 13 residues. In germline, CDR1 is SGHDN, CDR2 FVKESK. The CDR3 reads CASSLSPGRGLYF. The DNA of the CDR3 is TGTGCCAGCAGCCTTAGCCCCGGAAGGGGCCTATACTTC. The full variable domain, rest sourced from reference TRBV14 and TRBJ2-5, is EAGVTQFPSHSVIEKGQTVTLRCDPISGHDNLYWYRRVMGKEIKFLLHFVKESKQDESGMPNNRFLAERTGGTYSTLKVQPAELEDSGVYFCASSLSPGRGLYFGPGTRLLVL.

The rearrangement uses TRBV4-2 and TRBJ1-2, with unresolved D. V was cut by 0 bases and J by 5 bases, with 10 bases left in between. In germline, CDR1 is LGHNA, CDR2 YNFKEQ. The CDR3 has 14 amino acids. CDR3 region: CASSQDRRVYGYTF. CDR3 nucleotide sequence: TGTGCCAGCAGCCAAGATCGCCGAGTTTATGGCTACACCTTC.

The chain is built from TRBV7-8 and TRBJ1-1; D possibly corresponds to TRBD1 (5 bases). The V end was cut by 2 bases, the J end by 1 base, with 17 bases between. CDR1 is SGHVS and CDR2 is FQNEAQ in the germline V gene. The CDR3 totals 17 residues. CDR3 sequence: CASSLLNKGIGNTEAFF. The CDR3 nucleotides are TGTGCCAGCAGCTTATTAAATAAGGGGATCGGGAACACTGAAGCTTTCTTT.

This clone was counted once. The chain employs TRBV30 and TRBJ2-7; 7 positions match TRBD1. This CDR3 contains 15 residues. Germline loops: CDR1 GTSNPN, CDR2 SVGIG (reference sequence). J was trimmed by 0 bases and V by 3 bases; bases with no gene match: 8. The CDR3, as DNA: TGTGCCTGGAGCGTACCCGGGACAGCCTCCTACGAGCAGTACTTC. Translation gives CAWSVPGTASYEQYF.

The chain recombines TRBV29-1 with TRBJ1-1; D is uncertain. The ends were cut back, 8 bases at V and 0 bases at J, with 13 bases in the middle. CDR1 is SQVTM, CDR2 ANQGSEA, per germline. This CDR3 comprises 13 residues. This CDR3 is CSSGVVLNTEAFF. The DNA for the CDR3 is TGCAGCTCCGGGGTCGTCCTGAACACTGAAGCTTTCTTT.

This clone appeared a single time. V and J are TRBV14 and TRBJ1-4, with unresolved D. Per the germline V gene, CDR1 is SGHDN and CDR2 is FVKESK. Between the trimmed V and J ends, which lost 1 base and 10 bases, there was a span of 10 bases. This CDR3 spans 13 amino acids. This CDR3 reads CASSQATRLKLFF. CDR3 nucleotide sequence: TGTGCCAGCAGCCAAGCTACGCGACTAAAACTGTTTTTT.

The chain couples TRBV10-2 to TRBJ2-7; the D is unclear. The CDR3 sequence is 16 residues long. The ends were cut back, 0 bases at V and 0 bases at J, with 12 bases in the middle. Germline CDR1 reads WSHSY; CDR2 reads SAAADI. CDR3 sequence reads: CASSESKPWSSYEQYF. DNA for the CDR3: TGCGCCAGCAGTGAGTCGAAGCCCTGGAGCTCCTACGAGCAGTACTTC.

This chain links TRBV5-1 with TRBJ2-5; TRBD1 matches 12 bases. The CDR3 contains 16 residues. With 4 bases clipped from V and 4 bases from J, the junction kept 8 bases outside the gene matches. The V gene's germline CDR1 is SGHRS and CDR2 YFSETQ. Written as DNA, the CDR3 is TGCGCCAGCAGCCGACCGGGGACAGGGGGCGTAGAGACCCAGTACTTC. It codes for CASSRPGTGGVETQYF.

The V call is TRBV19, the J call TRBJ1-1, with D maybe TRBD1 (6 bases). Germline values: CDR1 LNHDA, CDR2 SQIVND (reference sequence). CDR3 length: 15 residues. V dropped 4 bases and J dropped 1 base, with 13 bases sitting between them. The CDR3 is CASSKWGTQNTEAFF. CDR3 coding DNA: TGTGCCAGTAGTAAGTGGGGGACACAGAACACTGAAGCTTTCTTT.

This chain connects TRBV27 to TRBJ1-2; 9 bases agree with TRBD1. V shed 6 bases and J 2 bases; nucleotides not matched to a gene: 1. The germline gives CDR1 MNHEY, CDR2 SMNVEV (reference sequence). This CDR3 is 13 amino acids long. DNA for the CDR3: TGTGCCAGCAGGGACAGGGGAAACTATGGCTACACCTTC. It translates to CASRDRGNYGYTF.

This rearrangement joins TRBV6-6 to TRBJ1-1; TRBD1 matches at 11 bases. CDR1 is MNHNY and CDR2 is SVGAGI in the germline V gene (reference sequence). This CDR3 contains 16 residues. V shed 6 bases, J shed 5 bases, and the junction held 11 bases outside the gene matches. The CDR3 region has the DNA TGTGCCAGCAGCTTCGGCCGGGACAGGGGGGGTACTGAAGCTTTCTTT. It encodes CASSFGRDRGGTEAFF.

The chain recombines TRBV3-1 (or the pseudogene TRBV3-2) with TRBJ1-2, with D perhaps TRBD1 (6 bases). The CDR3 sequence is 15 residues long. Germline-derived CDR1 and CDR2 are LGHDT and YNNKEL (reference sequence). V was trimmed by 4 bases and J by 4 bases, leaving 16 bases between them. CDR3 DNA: TGTGCCAGCAGCCCACGGGGGGCAGAGGTCTATGGCTACACCTTC. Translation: CASSPRGAEVYGYTF.

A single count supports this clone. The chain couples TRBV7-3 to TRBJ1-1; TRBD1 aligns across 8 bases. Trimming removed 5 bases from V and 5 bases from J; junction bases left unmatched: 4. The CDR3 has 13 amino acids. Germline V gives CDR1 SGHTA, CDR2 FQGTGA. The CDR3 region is CASSDDRGTEAFF. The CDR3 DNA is TGTGCCAGCAGCGACGACAGGGGAACTGAAGCTTTCTTT. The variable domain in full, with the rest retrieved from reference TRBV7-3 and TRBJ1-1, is GAGVSQTPSNKVTEKGKYVELRCDPISGHTALYWYRQSLGQGPEFLIYFQGTGAADDSGLPNDRFFAVRPEGSVSTLKIQRTERGDSAVYLCASSDDRGTEAFFGQGTRLTVV.

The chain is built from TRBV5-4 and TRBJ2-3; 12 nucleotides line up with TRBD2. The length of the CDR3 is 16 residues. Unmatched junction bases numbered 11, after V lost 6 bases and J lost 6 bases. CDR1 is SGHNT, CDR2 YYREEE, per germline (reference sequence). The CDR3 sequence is CASTWGLAGGGDTQYF. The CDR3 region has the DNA TGTGCCAGCACCTGGGGACTAGCGGGCGGGGGTGATACGCAGTATTTT.

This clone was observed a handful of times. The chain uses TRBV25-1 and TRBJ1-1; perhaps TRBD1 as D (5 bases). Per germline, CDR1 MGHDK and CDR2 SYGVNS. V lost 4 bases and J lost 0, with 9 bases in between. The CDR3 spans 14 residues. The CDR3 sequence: CASSGQTVNTEAFF. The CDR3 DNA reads TGTGCCAGCAGTGGCCAGACAGTGAACACTGAAGCTTTCTTT.